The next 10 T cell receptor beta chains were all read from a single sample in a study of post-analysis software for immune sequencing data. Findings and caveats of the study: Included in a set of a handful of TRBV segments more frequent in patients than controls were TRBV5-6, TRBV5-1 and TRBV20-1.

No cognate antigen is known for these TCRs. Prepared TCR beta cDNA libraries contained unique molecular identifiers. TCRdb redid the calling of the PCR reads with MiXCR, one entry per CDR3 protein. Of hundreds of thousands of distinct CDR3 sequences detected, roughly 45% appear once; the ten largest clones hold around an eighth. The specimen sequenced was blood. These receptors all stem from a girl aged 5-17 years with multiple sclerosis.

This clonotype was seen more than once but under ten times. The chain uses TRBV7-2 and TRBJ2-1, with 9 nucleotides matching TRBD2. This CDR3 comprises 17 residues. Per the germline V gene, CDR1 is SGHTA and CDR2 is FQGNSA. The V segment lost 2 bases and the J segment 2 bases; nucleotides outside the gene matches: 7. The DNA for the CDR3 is TGTGCCAGCAGCTTAAGCGGCGGACTAGCGACCTACAATGAGCAGTTCTTC. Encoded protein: CASSLSGGLATYNEQFF.

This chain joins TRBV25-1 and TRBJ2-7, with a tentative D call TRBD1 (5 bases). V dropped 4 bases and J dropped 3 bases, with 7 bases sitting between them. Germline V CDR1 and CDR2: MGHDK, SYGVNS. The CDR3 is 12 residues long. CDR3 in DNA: TGTGCCAGCAGTGCCCAGGGCTACGAGCAGTACTTC. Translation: CASSAQGYEQYF.

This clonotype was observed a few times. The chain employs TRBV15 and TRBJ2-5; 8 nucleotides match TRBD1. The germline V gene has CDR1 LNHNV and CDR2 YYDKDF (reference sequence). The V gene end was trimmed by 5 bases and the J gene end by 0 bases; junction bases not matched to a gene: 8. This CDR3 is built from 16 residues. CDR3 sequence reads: CATSDRTGTYQETQYF. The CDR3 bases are TGTGCCACCAGCGATAGGACAGGGACGTACCAAGAGACCCAGTACTTC.

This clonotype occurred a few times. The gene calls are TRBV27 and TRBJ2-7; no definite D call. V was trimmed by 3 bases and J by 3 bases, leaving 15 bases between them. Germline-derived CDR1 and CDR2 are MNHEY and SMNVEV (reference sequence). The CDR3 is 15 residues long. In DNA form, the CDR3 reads TGTGCCAGCAGTTTCAACGCCGACACCTACTACGAGCAGTACTTC. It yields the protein CASSFNADTYYEQYF.

The CDR3 region has the DNA TGCGCCAGCAGCTGGGGGGACCGAGCTAGCTCTGGGGCCAACGTCCTGACTTTC. Its translation is CASSWGDRASSGANVLTF. This sequence joins TRBV5-1 and TRBJ2-6; D may be TRBD2 (6 bases). This CDR3 is 18 amino acids long. Looked up from germline, CDR1 is SGHRS and CDR2 is YFSETQ. The V and J ends lost 3 bases and 0 bases respectively, with 16 bases between them.

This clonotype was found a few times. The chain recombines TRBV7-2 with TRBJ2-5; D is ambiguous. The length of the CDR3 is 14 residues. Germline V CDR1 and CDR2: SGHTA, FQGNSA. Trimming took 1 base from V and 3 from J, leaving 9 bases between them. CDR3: CASSLEAVKETQYF. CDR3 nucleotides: TGTGCCAGCAGCTTAGAGGCCGTCAAAGAGACCCAGTACTTC.

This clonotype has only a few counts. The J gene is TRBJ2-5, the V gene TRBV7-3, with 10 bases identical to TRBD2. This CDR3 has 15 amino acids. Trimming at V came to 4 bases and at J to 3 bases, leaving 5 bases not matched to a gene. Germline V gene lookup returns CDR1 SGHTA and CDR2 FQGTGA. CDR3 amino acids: CASSSAGLAKETQYF. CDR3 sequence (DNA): TGTGCCAGCAGCTCCGCGGGACTAGCGAAAGAGACCCAGTACTTC.

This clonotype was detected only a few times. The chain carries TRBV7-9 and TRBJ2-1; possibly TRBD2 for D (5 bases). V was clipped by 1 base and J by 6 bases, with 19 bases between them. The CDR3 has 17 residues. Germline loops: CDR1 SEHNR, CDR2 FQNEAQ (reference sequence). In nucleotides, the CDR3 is TGTGCCAGCAGCTTAGTTGGAGGCCAGTCCCGAGGCAATGAGCAGTTCTTC. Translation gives CASSLVGGQSRGNEQFF.

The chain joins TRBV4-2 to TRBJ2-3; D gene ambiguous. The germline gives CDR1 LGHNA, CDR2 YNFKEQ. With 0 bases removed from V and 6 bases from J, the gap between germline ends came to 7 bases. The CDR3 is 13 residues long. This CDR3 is CASSQDSPDTQYF. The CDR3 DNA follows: TGTGCCAGCAGCCAAGATAGCCCTGATACGCAGTATTTT.

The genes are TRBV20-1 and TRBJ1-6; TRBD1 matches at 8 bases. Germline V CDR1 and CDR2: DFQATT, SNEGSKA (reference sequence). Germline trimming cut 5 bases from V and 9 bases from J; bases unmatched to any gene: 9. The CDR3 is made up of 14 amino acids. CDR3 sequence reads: CSASRTGMGSPLHF. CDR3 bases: TGCAGTGCTTCCCGGACAGGGATGGGTTCACCCCTCCACTTT.